The present TCR beta chain was sequenced within a study of T cells in localized non-small cell lung cancer. TCRdb's table, derived via immunoSEQ multiplex PCR, lists solely in-frame clones and lacks some. The sample records fewer than 30,000 clones, around nine tenths being singletons. This sequence was found in a man between 40 and 70 years old with stage II lung adenocarcinoma. Sequenced material: PBMCs, taken before any cancer treatment.

CDR3 amino acids: CASSMGPGGNEQFF. The CDR3 DNA reads TGTGCCAGTAGTATGGGCCCGGGAGGCAATGAGCAGTTCTTC. The gene calls are TRBV19 and TRBJ2-1, with 7 positions matching TRBD2. The V segment lost 3 bases and the J segment 6 bases; nucleotides outside the gene matches: 5. Germline V gene sequence: CDR1 LNHDA, CDR2 SQIVND (reference sequence). The CDR3 is 14 amino acids.